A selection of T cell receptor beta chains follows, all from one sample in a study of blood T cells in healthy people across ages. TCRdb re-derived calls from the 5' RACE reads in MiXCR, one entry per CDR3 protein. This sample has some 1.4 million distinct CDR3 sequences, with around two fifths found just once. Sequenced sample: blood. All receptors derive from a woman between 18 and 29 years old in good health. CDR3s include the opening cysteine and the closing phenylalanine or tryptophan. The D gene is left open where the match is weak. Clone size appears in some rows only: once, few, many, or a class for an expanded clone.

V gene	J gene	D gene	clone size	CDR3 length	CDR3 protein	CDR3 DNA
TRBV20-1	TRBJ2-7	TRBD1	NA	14	CSARDRGITYEQYF	TGCAGTGCTCGAGACAGGGGGATCACCTACGAGCAGTACTTC
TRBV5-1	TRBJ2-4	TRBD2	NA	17	CASSTTTSGFSKNIQYF	TGCGCCAGCAGCACAACGACTAGCGGCTTCTCCAAAAACATTCAGTACTTC
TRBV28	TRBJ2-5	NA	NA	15	CASSSHRDNQETQYF	TGTGCCAGCAGTAGCCACCGGGACAACCAAGAGACCCAGTACTTC
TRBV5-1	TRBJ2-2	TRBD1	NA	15	CASSARQGATGELFF	TGCGCCAGCAGCGCCCGACAGGGGGCAACCGGGGAGCTGTTTTTT
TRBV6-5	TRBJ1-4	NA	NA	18	CASSYRGAGRTTNEKLFF	TGTGCCAGCAGTTACAGGGGGGCCGGAAGGACAACTAATGAAAAACTGTTTTTT
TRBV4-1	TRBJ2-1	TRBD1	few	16	CASSQAHGTAHNEQFF	TGCGCCAGCAGCCAAGCACACGGGACAGCTCACAATGAGCAGTTCTTC
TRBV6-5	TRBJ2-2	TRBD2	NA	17	CASSYSPGLAGAGELFF	TGTGCCAGCAGTTACTCACCGGGACTAGCGGGAGCCGGGGAGCTGTTTTTT
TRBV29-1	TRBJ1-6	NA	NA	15	CSVAGGPGHNSPLHF	TGCAGCGTTGCCGGGGGCCCGGGCCATAACTCACCCCTCCACTTT
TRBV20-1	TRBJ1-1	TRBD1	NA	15	CSARGDRGFDTEAFF	TGCAGTGCTAGAGGGGACAGGGGGTTCGACACTGAAGCTTTCTTT
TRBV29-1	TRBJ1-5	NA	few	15	CSVVTGEHSNQPQHF	TGCAGCGTTGTAACTGGGGAACATAGCAATCAGCCCCAGCATTTT
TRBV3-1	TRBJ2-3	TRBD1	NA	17	CASSQERDRLSTDTQYF	TGTGCCAGCAGCCAAGAAAGGGACAGGCTAAGCACAGATACGCAGTATTTT
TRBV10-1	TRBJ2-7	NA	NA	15	CASSPIGVLGDEQYF	TGCGCCAGCAGTCCAATAGGGGTCCTTGGGGACGAGCAGTACTTC
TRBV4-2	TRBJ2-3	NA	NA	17	CASSHPTRALDTDTQYF	TGTGCCAGCAGCCATCCTACCCGGGCCTTAGACACAGATACGCAGTATTTT
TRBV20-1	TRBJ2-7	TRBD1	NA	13	CSTPGTGADEQYF	TGCAGCACTCCCGGGACAGGGGCTGACGAGCAGTACTTC
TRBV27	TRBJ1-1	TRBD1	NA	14	CASSLSGTGPGAFF	TGTGCCAGCAGTTTATCGGGGACAGGGCCTGGAGCTTTCTTT
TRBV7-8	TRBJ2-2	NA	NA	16	CASSLDGYEGTGELFF	TGTGCCAGCAGCCTGGACGGATACGAAGGGACCGGGGAGCTGTTTTTT
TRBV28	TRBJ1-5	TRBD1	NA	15	CASSPGTASVQPQHF	TGTGCCAGCAGTCCCGGGACAGCATCGGTACAGCCCCAGCATTTT
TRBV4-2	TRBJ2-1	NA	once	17	CASSQRDWEAPDNEQFF	TGTGCCAGCAGCCAAAGGGATTGGGAGGCACCCGACAATGAGCAGTTCTTC
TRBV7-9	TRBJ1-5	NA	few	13	CASSLGSDQPQHF	TGTGCCAGCAGCTTAGGCAGTGATCAGCCCCAGCATTTT
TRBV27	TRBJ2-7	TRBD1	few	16	CASKYTGTGSSYEQYF	TGTGCCAGCAAGTATACCGGGACAGGGAGCTCCTACGAGCAGTACTTC
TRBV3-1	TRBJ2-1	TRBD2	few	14	CASSLGTSAGEQFF	TGTGCCAGCAGCCTGGGGACTAGCGCTGGGGAGCAGTTCTTC
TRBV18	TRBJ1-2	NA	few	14	CASSPGGIPYGYTF	TGTGCCAGCTCACCGGGGGGGATACCCTATGGCTACACCTTC
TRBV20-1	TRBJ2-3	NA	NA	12	CSAAENTDTQYF	TGCAGTGCAGCGGAGAACACAGATACGCAGTATTTT
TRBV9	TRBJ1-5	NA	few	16	CASSPSGAGRDQPQHF	TGTGCCAGCAGCCCCAGCGGGGCAGGCCGAGATCAGCCCCAGCATTTT
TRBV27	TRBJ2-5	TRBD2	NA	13	CASSATSEDGQYF	TGTGCCAGCAGTGCCACTAGCGAGGATGGGCAGTACTTC
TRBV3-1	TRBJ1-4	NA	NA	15	CASSPGGNNNEKLFF	TGTGCCAGCAGCCCCGGGGGGAACAACAATGAAAAACTGTTTTTT
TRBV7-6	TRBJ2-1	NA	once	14	CASSTRGGSDEQFF	TGTGCCAGCAGCACCAGGGGAGGAAGCGATGAGCAGTTCTTC
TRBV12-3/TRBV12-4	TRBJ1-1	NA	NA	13	CASTLSGWAEAFF	TGTGCCAGCACCCTCTCTGGTTGGGCTGAAGCTTTCTTT
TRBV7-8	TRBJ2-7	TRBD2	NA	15	CASSLRLAGLYEQYF	TGTGCCAGCAGCTTACGACTAGCGGGACTCTACGAGCAGTACTTC
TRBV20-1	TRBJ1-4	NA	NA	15	CSAQDTKGTNEKLFF	TGCAGTGCACAGGACACGAAGGGAACTAATGAAAAACTGTTTTTT
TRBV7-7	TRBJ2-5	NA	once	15	CASSSDLQGSWTQYF	TGTGCTAGCAGCTCCGATTTACAGGGTTCGTGGACCCAGTACTTC
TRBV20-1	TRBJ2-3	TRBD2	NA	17	CSARDSSGGHSTDTQYF	TGCAGTGCTAGAGATTCTAGCGGGGGACATAGCACAGATACGCAGTATTTT
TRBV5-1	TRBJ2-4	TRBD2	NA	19	CASSPAKVAGGPAKNIQYF	TGCGCCAGCAGCCCCGCGAAGGTAGCGGGAGGGCCGGCCAAAAACATTCAGTACTTC
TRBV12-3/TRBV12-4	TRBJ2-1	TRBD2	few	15	CASRSGTSGRREQFF	TGTGCCAGCAGATCCGGGACTAGCGGGAGGCGGGAGCAGTTCTTC
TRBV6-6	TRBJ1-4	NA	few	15	CASSYSVATNEKLFF	TGTGCCAGCAGTTACTCGGTGGCAACTAATGAAAAACTGTTTTTT
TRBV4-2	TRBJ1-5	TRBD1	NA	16	CASSQGMGQGNQPQHF	TGTGCCAGCAGCCAAGGGATGGGACAGGGAAATCAGCCCCAGCATTTT
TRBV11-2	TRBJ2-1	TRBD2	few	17	CASSLMSILAGVDEQFF	TGTGCCAGCAGCTTAATGTCTATACTAGCGGGAGTGGATGAGCAGTTCTTC
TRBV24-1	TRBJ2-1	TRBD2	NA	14	CATSGPGGRDEQFF	TGTGCCACCAGTGGCCCGGGAGGGCGGGATGAGCAGTTCTTC
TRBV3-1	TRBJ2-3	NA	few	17	CASSQAGTEVEPDTQYF	TGTGCCAGCAGCCAAGCCGGGACGGAAGTCGAACCAGATACGCAGTATTTT
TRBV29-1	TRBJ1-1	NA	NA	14	CSVAAGTLNTEAFF	TGCAGCGTTGCCGCCGGGACTTTGAACACTGAAGCTTTCTTT
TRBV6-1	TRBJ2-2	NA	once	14	CASSVTADTGELFF	TGTGCCAGCAGTGTGACAGCAGATACCGGGGAGCTGTTTTTT
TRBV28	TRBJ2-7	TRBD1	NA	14	CASKGTGGFHEQYF	TGTGCCAGCAAGGGGACAGGGGGCTTCCACGAGCAGTACTTC
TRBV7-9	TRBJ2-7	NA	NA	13	CANGGNVGYEQYF	TGTGCCAACGGAGGGAACGTTGGCTACGAGCAGTACTTC
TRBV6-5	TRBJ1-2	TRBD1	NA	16	CASKGDSVLINYGYTF	TGTGCCAGCAAGGGGGACAGCGTTTTAATAAACTATGGCTACACCTTC
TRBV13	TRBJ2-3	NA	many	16	CASSFRASQSTDTQYF	TGTGCCAGCAGCTTTCGTGCTAGCCAAAGCACAGATACGCAGTATTTT
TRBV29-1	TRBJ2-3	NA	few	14	CSVGTWGVTDTQYF	TGCAGCGTTGGGACGTGGGGGGTCACAGATACGCAGTATTTT
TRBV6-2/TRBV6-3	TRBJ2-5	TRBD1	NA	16	CASSYSRTGGGETQYF	TGTGCCAGCAGTTACTCGAGGACAGGGGGAGGTGAGACCCAGTACTTC
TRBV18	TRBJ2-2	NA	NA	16	CASSPIGAANTGELFF	TGTGCCAGCTCACCAATTGGGGCCGCGAACACCGGGGAGCTGTTTTTT
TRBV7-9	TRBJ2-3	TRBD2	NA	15	CASHLLAGVTDTQYF	TGTGCCAGCCACCTCCTAGCGGGAGTCACAGATACGCAGTATTTT
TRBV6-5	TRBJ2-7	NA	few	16	CASSYSLGTITYEQYF	TGTGCCAGCAGTTACTCCCTCGGGACCATAACCTACGAGCAGTACTTC
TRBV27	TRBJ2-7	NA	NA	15	CASSGVGTSSYEQYF	TGTGCCAGCAGTGGGGTTGGCACCTCCTCCTACGAGCAGTACTTC
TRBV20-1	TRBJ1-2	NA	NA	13	CSARTTGFYGYTF	TGCAGTGCTAGGACGACGGGATTCTATGGCTACACCTTC
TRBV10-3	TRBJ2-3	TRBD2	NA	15	CAIREGLAGPDMQYF	TGTGCCATCAGAGAGGGACTAGCGGGACCAGATATGCAGTATTTT